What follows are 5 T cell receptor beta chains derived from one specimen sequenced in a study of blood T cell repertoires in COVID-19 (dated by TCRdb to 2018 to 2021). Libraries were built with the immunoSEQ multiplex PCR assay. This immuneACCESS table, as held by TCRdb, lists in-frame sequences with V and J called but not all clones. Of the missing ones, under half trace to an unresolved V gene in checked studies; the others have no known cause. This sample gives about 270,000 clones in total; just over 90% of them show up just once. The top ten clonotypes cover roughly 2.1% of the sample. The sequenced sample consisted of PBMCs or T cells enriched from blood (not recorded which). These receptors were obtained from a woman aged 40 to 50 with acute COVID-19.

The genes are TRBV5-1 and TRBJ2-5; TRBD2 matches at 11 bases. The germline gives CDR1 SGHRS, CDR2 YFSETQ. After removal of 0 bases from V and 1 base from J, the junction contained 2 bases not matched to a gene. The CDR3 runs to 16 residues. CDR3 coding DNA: TGCGCCAGCAGCTTGGCAACTAGCGGGGGCCAAGAGACCCAGTACTTC. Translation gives CASSLATSGGQETQYF. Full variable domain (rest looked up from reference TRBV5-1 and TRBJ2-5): KAGVTQTPRYLIKTRGQQVTLSCSPISGHRSVSWYQQTPGQGLQFLFEYFSETQRNKGNFPGRFSGRQFSNSRSEMNVSTLELGDSALYLCASSLATSGGQETQYFGPGTRLLVL.

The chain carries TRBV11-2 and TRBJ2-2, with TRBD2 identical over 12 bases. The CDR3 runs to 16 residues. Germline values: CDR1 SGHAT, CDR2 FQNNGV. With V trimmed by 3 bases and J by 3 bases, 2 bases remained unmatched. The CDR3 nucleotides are TGTGCCAGCAGCTTTGGACTAGCGGGACACACCGGGGAGCTGTTTTTT. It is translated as CASSFGLAGHTGELFF.

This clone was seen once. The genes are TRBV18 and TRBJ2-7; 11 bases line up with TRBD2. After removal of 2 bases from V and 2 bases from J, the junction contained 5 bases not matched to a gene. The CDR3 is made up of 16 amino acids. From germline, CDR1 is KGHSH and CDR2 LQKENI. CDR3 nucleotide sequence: TGTGCCAGCTCACCAGAGACTAGCGGGAACCCCTACGAGCAGTACTTC. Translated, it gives CASSPETSGNPYEQYF.

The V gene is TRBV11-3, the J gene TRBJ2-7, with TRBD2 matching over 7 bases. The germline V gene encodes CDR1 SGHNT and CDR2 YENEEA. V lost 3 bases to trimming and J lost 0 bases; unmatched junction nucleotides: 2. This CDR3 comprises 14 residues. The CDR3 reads CASSFERGSYEQYF. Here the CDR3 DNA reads TGTGCCAGCAGCTTCGAGCGGGGCTCCTACGAGCAGTACTTC.

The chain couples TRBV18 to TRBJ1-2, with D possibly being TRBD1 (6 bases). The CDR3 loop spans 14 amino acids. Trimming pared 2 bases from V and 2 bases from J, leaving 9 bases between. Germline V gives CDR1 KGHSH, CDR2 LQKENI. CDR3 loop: CASSPTDRNYGYTF. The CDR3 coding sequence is TGTGCCAGCTCACCAACGGACAGAAACTATGGCTACACCTTC.